The 21 T cell receptor beta chains presented below share a single source sample, sequenced in a study of blood T cell repertoires in COVID-19. Repertoires were generated with immunoSEQ multiplex PCR, while TCRdb's copy carries only in-frame clones and drops some. The data show approximately 200,000 clones, about 88% seen once. The source material was PBMCs or T cells enriched from blood (not recorded which). Source of these receptors: a woman aged 25-40 years who had recovered from COVID-19.

In the case of this clone: A much larger clone differs by one base, so this may be a read error. Distinct nucleotide sequences in the sample also encode this CDR3. This chain uses TRBV29-1 with TRBJ1-1, with D uncertain. Trimming took off 6 bases at V and 5 bases at J, with 16 bases between the two ends. CDR1 and CDR2 (germline): SQVTM, ANQGSEA. The CDR3 covers 13 residues. The chain's CDR3 is CSVALGANTEAFF. Here the CDR3 DNA reads TGCAGCGTGGCCTTGGGAGCGAATACTGAAGCTTTCTTT.

The rearrangement links TRBV14 to TRBJ1-1; TRBD1 is a possible D gene (5 bases). CDR1 and CDR2 from the germline V gene are SGHDN and FVKESK. Trimming stripped 0 bases from V and 7 bases from J, with 12 bases between. This CDR3 has 14 residues. The CDR3 DNA follows: TGTGCCAGCAGCCAAGACGGAAGGAGGGGTGAAGCTTTCTTT. It encodes CASSQDGRRGEAFF. The complete variable domain, with remaining parts taken from reference TRBV14 and TRBJ1-1, reads EAGVTQFPSHSVIEKGQTVTLRCDPISGHDNLYWYRRVMGKEIKFLLHFVKESKQDESGMPNNRFLAERTGGTYSTLKVQPAELEDSGVYFCASSQDGRRGEAFFGQGTRLTVV.

This chain uses TRBV7-9 with TRBJ2-1; 12 positions match TRBD2. J was trimmed by 8 bases and V by 5 bases; bases with no gene match: 10. Germline V gene data show CDR1 as SEHNR and CDR2 as FQNEAQ (reference sequence). The CDR3 sequence is 16 residues long. This chain's CDR3 is CASSRDLAGGAHEQFF. The CDR3 DNA follows: TGTGCCAGCAGCCGCGACCTAGCGGGGGGGGCTCATGAGCAGTTCTTC.

The gene calls are TRBV5-1 and TRBJ1-4; TRBD1 matches 8 bases. The germline gives CDR1 SGHRS, CDR2 YFSETQ. The CDR3 loop spans 15 amino acids. Trimming at V came to 0 bases and at J to 8 bases, leaving 6 bases not matched to a gene. CDR3 DNA sequence: TGCGCCAGCAGCTTGGGGAGACAGGGGAACGAAAAACTGTTTTTT. It is translated as CASSLGRQGNEKLFF. The whole variable domain, remainder taken from reference TRBV5-1 and TRBJ1-4, is KAGVTQTPRYLIKTRGQQVTLSCSPISGHRSVSWYQQTPGQGLQFLFEYFSETQRNKGNFPGRFSGRQFSNSRSEMNVSTLELGDSALYLCASSLGRQGNEKLFFGSGTQLSVL.

This rearrangement joins TRBV28 to TRBJ1-1; 10 positions agree with TRBD1. This CDR3 is 17 amino acids long. The germline V gene encodes CDR1 MDHEN and CDR2 SYDVKM. Unmatched junction bases numbered 14, after V lost 6 bases and J lost 4 bases. The CDR3 region is CASRPFRQGASGTEAFF. The CDR3 DNA reads as TGTGCCAGCAGACCCTTCCGACAGGGGGCGAGCGGCACTGAAGCTTTCTTT.

This rearrangement joins TRBV7-3 to TRBJ1-4; no firm D call. V lost 4 bases to trimming and J lost 0 bases, with 3 bases between them. Germline-derived CDR1 and CDR2 are SGHTA and FQGTGA. CDR3 size: 13 residues. DNA of the CDR3: TGTGCCAGCAGCTCTTCAACTAATGAAAAACTGTTTTTT. Its protein product is CASSSSTNEKLFF.

The V call is TRBV5-1, the J call TRBJ1-1; TRBD1 agrees at 11 bases. V shed 3 bases, J shed 5 bases, and the junction held 9 bases outside the gene matches. The CDR3 loop spans 16 amino acids. CDR1 is SGHRS, CDR2 YFSETQ, per germline. CDR3 nucleotides: TGCGCCAGCAGCTCCCCCCCGGGACAGGGGGGAACTGAAGCTTTCTTT. This codes for CASSSPPGQGGTEAFF.

This chain links TRBV2 with TRBJ2-3; 10 bases align to TRBD2. The CDR3 spans 15 residues. Losses at the gene ends were 4 bases for V and 8 bases for J; bases not matched to a gene: 9. Germline V gives CDR1 SNHLY, CDR2 FYNNEI. CDR3 DNA sequence: TGTGCCAGCAGTGGCGGACTAGCGGCTAGCGGTACGCAGTATTTT. This sequence encodes CASSGGLAASGTQYF. The full variable domain, completed using reference TRBV2 and TRBJ2-3, is EPEVTQTPSHQVTQMGQEVILRCVPISNHLYFYWYRQILGQKVEFLVSFYNNEISEKSEIFDDQFSVERPDGSNFTLKIRSTKLEDSAMYFCASSGGLAASGTQYFGPGTRLTVL.

This chain connects TRBV6-1 to TRBJ2-3, with a possible D match to TRBD2 (7 bases). The CDR3 length is 17 residues. Trimming pared 3 bases from V and 4 bases from J, leaving 20 bases between. From germline, CDR1 is MNHNS and CDR2 SASEGT. Here the CDR3 reads CASSDPAGARGSDTQYF. CDR3 DNA sequence: TGTGCCAGCAGTGACCCCGCGGGGGCGAGGGGTTCAGATACGCAGTATTTT.

The chain recombines TRBV2 with TRBJ2-1; 12 nucleotides line up with TRBD2. CDR3 length equals 14 residues. Losses at the gene ends were 6 bases for V and 4 bases for J; bases not matched to a gene: 1. Germline CDR1 is SNHLY and CDR2 is FYNNEI. CDR3 DNA sequence: TGTGCCAGCAGGGGACTAGCGGGTTACAATGAGCAGTTCTTC. It yields the protein CASRGLAGYNEQFF.

The table lists this clone with a count of one. This chain links TRBV2 with TRBJ1-2, with D uncertain. Germline V CDR1 and CDR2: SNHLY, FYNNEI. CDR3 length: 13 amino acids. V was pared by 8 bases and J by 4 bases, with 14 bases between. CDR3 nucleotides: TGTGCCAGCCGAGGCCCCCATATCTATGGCTACACCTTC. This codes for CASRGPHIYGYTF.

The chain carries TRBV6-4 and TRBJ2-3; 10 bases match TRBD2. The germline V gene has CDR1 MRHNA and CDR2 SNTAGT. CDR3 size: 15 residues. The J segment lost 4 bases and the V segment lost 5 bases, leaving 6 bases of the junction unmatched. CDR3 amino acids: CASSPTGTSADTQYF. DNA for the CDR3: TGTGCCAGCAGTCCAACAGGGACTAGCGCAGATACGCAGTATTTT.

The CDR3 region is CASSTGSYEQYV. CDR3 sequence (DNA): TGTGCCAGCAGCACTGGGAGCTACGAGCAGTACGTC. V is TRBV7-9 and J is TRBJ2-7; TRBD2 is a possible D gene (5 bases). CDR1 SEHNR and CDR2 FQNEAQ come from the germline V gene (reference sequence). This CDR3 spans 12 amino acids. V lost 5 bases and J lost 3, with 8 bases in between.

This clone was counted between two and nine times. The genes are TRBV5-1 and TRBJ1-5, with a tentative D call TRBD1 (6 bases). The V gene's germline CDR1 is SGHRS and CDR2 YFSETQ. V lost 4 bases, J lost 4 bases, and 18 bases lay in between. The CDR3 extends over 16 amino acids. Here the CDR3 DNA reads TGCGCCAGCAGCCCGGGACACGGCGGAGGTAATCAGCCCCAGCATTTT. It is translated as CASSPGHGGGNQPQHF.

Comments on this clone: One end of the junction is discordant with germline, which a read error may explain. V gene TRBV7-7 combines with J gene TRBJ2-1; 10 bases line up with TRBD2. Germline V CDR1 and CDR2: SSHAT, FNYEAQ (reference sequence). CDR3 length equals 15 residues. This CDR3 reads CASSSSGGGYNEQFF. In DNA form, the CDR3 reads TGTGCTAGCAGCTCCAGCGGGGGGGGTTATAATGAGCAGTTCTTC.

The chain carries TRBV19 and TRBJ2-3, with D maybe TRBD2 (6 bases). This CDR3 contains 15 residues. Trimming left V 6 bases short and J 5 bases short, with 18 bases between. Per germline, CDR1 LNHDA and CDR2 SQIVND (reference sequence). The CDR3 sequence is CASSPTGGTVDTQYF. The CDR3 nucleotides are TGTGCCAGTAGCCCGACGGGCGGGACGGTAGATACGCAGTATTTT.

The chain has TRBV7-3 and TRBJ2-1, with a tentative D call TRBD2 (5 bases). Trimming left V 4 bases short and J 8 bases short, with 18 bases between. This CDR3 is built from 15 residues. The germline V gene encodes CDR1 SGHTA and CDR2 FQGTGA. CDR3 protein: CASSSTSSWRDEQFF. The CDR3, as DNA: TGTGCCAGCAGCTCTACTAGTAGTTGGCGGGATGAGCAGTTCTTC. Based on the CDR3 plus reference TRBV7-3 and TRBJ2-1, the full variable domain is GAGVSQTPSNKVTEKGKYVELRCDPISGHTALYWYRQSLGQGPEFLIYFQGTGAADDSGLPNDRFFAVRPEGSVSTLKIQRTERGDSAVYLCASSSTSSWRDEQFFGPGTRLTVL.

Only a few counts were recorded for this clone. J is TRBJ2-1 and V is TRBV11-3, with a weak D call TRBD2 (5 bases). Germline V gene data show CDR1 as SGHNT and CDR2 as YENEEA. The V end was cut by 4 bases, the J end by 6 bases, with 10 bases between. CDR3 length: 13 amino acids. The CDR3 coding sequence is TGTGCCAGCAGCTCCCGCCGGGGCAATGAGCAGTTCTTC. Residues: CASSSRRGNEQFF.

This sequence joins TRBV27 and TRBJ1-4; D is uncertain. The CDR3 contains 14 residues. V lost 6 bases and J lost 4, with 12 bases in between. Germline V gene data show CDR1 as MNHEY and CDR2 as SMNVEV (reference sequence). DNA for the CDR3: TGTGCCAGCAGCCCCTCCCGGGTTAATGAAAAACTGTTTTTT. Protein sequence: CASSPSRVNEKLFF.

V and J are TRBV7-2 and TRBJ1-5; weak D call: TRBD1 (5 bases). Germline lookup yields CDR1 SGHTA and CDR2 FQGNSA. The CDR3 is 13 amino acids. V was clipped by 5 bases and J by 7 bases, with 12 bases between them. The CDR3: CASSGRGFQPQHF. In nucleotides, the CDR3 is TGTGCCAGCAGCGGAAGGGGATTCCAGCCCCAGCATTTT.

The V and J genes are TRBV7-9 and TRBJ1-6, with TRBD1 matching 8 bases. Germline V gene lookup returns CDR1 SEHNR and CDR2 FQNEAQ (reference sequence). With 6 bases clipped from V and 6 bases from J, the junction kept 4 bases outside the gene matches. This CDR3 spans 14 amino acids. The CDR3 coding sequence is TGTGCCAGCAGGATCGGACAGGGTAATTCACCCCTCCACTTT. Translation: CASRIGQGNSPLHF.